Each of the 24 T cell receptor beta chains below was sequenced from the same sample in a study of blood T cells in healthy people across ages. The use of a sample-barcoded 5' primer and a J-beta primer mix characterized a second PCR of about 7 to 12 cycles. TCRdb ran MiXCR on the 5' RACE reads and lists one entry per CDR3 protein. The table shows 1.5 million to 2 million distinct CDR3 sequences, with about 28% occurring only once. Sequenced sample: blood. These receptors originate from a woman in her 30s in good health.

As to this clonotype: One end of the junction is discordant with germline, which a read error may explain. The chain has TRBV7-9 and TRBJ1-5, with D uncertain. The CDR3 length is 13 residues. CDR1 is SEHNR and CDR2 is FQNEAQ in the germline V gene (reference sequence). CDR3 sequence: CASSPTSNQPPHF. As DNA, the CDR3 is TGTGCCAGCAGCCCAACTAGCAATCAGCCCCCGCATTTT.

The chain couples TRBV5-1 to TRBJ2-3; TRBD1 matches 8 bases. Germline lookup yields CDR1 SGHRS and CDR2 YFSETQ. The CDR3 is made up of 16 amino acids. V lost 3 bases to trimming and J lost 6 bases; unmatched junction nucleotides: 12. CDR3 sequence (DNA): TGCGCCAGCAGCTCTACCCCGACAGGGGTGGCGGATACGCAGTATTTT. Translation gives CASSSTPTGVADTQYF.

This clonotype was recorded at least ten times. The gene calls are TRBV20-1 and TRBJ2-7; TRBD1 agrees at 10 bases. The length of the CDR3 is 16 residues. Looked up from germline, CDR1 is DFQATT and CDR2 is SNEGSKA (reference sequence). After removal of 5 bases from V and 3 bases from J, the junction contained 13 bases not matched to a gene. DNA of the CDR3: TGCAGTGCTGGACGAGGGAGGGGACAGGGGATCTACGAGCAGTACTTC. It codes for CSAGRGRGQGIYEQYF.

This clonotype occurred many times. CDR3 coding DNA: TGCAGCGTTAGACAGGGGTCCTACAATGAGCAGTTCTTC. Translation gives CSVRQGSYNEQFF. The J gene is TRBJ2-1, the V gene TRBV29-1; 8 bases are shared with TRBD1. The CDR3 is 13 amino acids. Trimming removed 5 bases from V and 1 base from J; junction bases left unmatched: 1. In germline, CDR1 is SQVTM, CDR2 ANQGSEA.

The gene calls are TRBV7-3 and TRBJ2-3, with a weak D call TRBD1 (5 bases). Germline V gene sequence: CDR1 SGHTA, CDR2 FQGTGA. V dropped 2 bases and J dropped 4 bases, with 13 bases sitting between them. The CDR3 is 15 amino acids. The CDR3 here is CASSLAGIIADTQYF. The CDR3 DNA reads TGTGCCAGCAGCTTAGCAGGGATAATCGCAGATACGCAGTATTTT.

This clonotype occurred a few times. The chain uses TRBV7-2 and TRBJ2-1; D call uncertain. In germline, CDR1 is SGHTA, CDR2 FQGNSA. V lost 5 bases and J 7 bases, leaving 18 bases between the germline ends. The length of the CDR3 is 15 residues. This CDR3 is CASSIERPGWNEQFF. The CDR3 nucleotides read TGTGCCAGCAGCATAGAAAGACCCGGGTGGAATGAGCAGTTCTTC.

The chain combines TRBV20-1 with TRBJ2-7; 7 nucleotides align to TRBD1. The CDR3 contains 13 residues. Germline loops: CDR1 DFQATT, CDR2 SNEGSKA (reference sequence). Unmatched junction bases numbered 6, after V lost 3 bases and J lost 4 bases. This chain's CDR3 is CSARGIQGYEQYF. The CDR3 DNA follows: TGCAGTGCTAGGGGAATACAGGGGTACGAGCAGTACTTC.

This clonotype occurred many times. The chain's CDR3 is CASSPEGNQPQHF. For the CDR3, the DNA is TGTGCCAGCTCACCCGAGGGAAATCAGCCCCAGCATTTT. The chain uses TRBV18 and TRBJ1-5, with no clear D. V lost 3 bases and J lost 4, with 7 bases in between. The germline gives CDR1 KGHSH, CDR2 LQKENI. The CDR3 is made up of 13 amino acids. The full variable domain, in which reference TRBV18 and TRBJ1-5 provide the parts outside the CDR3, is NAGVMQNPRHLVRRRGQEARLRCSPMKGHSHVYWYRQLPEEGLKFMVYLQKENIIDESGMPKERFSAEFPKEGPSILRIQQVVRGDSAAYFCASSPEGNQPQHFGDGTRLSIL.

The rearrangement links TRBV18 to TRBJ2-1; D unresolved. Germline CDR1 is KGHSH and CDR2 is LQKENI. V lost 5 bases and J 6 bases, leaving 11 bases between the germline ends. The CDR3 consists of 13 residues. CDR3 DNA sequence: TGTGCCAGCTCATTCGACAAGGTCAATGAGCAGTTCTTC. Translated: CASSFDKVNEQFF.

A note on this clonotype: A junction boundary mismatches the germline segment, possibly from a read error. The genes are TRBV15 and TRBJ1-1; no clear D gene. There are 15 residues in the CDR3. Germline CDR1 reads LNHNV; CDR2 reads YYDKDF (reference sequence). CDR3 residues: CAASRAARLNTEAFF. In DNA, the CDR3 is TGTGCCGCCAGCAGAGCCGCCAGGCTGAACACTGAAGCTTTCTTT.

This chain connects TRBV20-1 to TRBJ2-7; D remains ambiguous. The V end was cut by 1 base, the J end by 3 bases, with 10 bases between. Per the germline V gene, CDR1 is DFQATT and CDR2 is SNEGSKA (reference sequence). The CDR3 is 13 amino acids. DNA of the CDR3: TGCAGTGCTAGAGCCGGCGGCCGCTACGAGCAGTACTTC. Its translation: CSARAGGRYEQYF.

The rearrangement links TRBV29-1 to TRBJ1-1; a possible D gene is TRBD1 (6 bases). Germline-derived CDR1 and CDR2 are SQVTM and ANQGSEA. The CDR3 runs to 14 residues. V was cut by 2 bases and J by 2 bases, with 12 bases left in between. CDR3 sequence: CSVESSGVNTEAFF. The DNA for the CDR3 is TGCAGCGTTGAAAGTTCAGGGGTCAACACTGAAGCTTTCTTT.

The chain recombines TRBV28 with TRBJ2-3; D gene ambiguous. The germline V gene encodes CDR1 MDHEN and CDR2 SYDVKM. V lost 11 bases to trimming and J lost 3 bases, with 18 bases between them. The CDR3 runs 14 residues. The CDR3 loop reads CAGTPIPRTDTQYF. Here the CDR3 DNA reads TGTGCCGGCACCCCGATCCCTAGGACAGATACGCAGTATTTT. The full variable domain, completed using reference TRBV28 and TRBJ2-3, is DVKVTQSSRYLVKRTGEKVFLECVQDMDHENMFWYRQDPGLGLRLIYFSYDVKMKEKGDIPEGYSVSREKKERFSLILESASTNQTSMYLCAGTPIPRTDTQYFGPGTRLTVL.

This rearrangement joins TRBV5-1 to TRBJ1-1, with a weak D call TRBD1 (5 bases). This CDR3 spans 12 amino acids. V shed 1 base and J shed 11 bases, with 12 bases lying between them. Germline CDR1 reads SGHRS; CDR2 reads YFSETQ. CDR3 DNA sequence: TGCGCCAGCAGCTTGACGGGGGAGGCGGCTTTCTTT. Its translation is CASSLTGEAAFF.

CDR3 nucleotides: TGTGCCAGCTCCCCGACGGAAAACTACGAGCAGTACTTC. Its translation: CASSPTENYEQYF. The J gene is TRBJ2-7, the V gene TRBV18; D remains ambiguous. Per the germline V gene, CDR1 is KGHSH and CDR2 is LQKENI. Trimming shortened V by 6 bases and J by 3 bases, and 12 bases separated the two germline ends. The CDR3 is 13 residues long.

The chain is built from TRBV12-3 or TRBV12-4 and TRBJ2-7; a possible D gene is TRBD2 (5 bases). The CDR3 has 16 residues. Trimming pared 4 bases from V and 3 bases from J, leaving 19 bases between. In nucleotides, the CDR3 is TGTGCCAGCAGTTCCATAACCGGGAACAGTGGCTACGAGCAGTACTTC. It is translated as CASSSITGNSGYEQYF.

This clonotype was recorded many times. V gene TRBV12-5 combines with J gene TRBJ2-5; D might be TRBD1 or TRBD2, each matching 5 bases. V lost 2 bases, J lost 5 bases, and 12 bases lay in between. Germline V gives CDR1 LGHNT, CDR2 FRNRAP. The CDR3 has 14 amino acids. CDR3 loop: CASGLYGGWETQYF. For the CDR3, the DNA is TGTGCTAGTGGTTTGTATGGGGGATGGGAGACCCAGTACTTC.

The gene calls are TRBV11-2 and TRBJ2-5; a possible D gene is TRBD1 (5 bases). The CDR3 runs 13 residues. CDR1 and CDR2 (germline): SGHAT, FQNNGV. The ends were cut back, 1 base at V and 5 bases at J, with 8 bases in the middle. CDR3 sequence reads: CASSLGTIETQYF. The CDR3 DNA reads as TGTGCCAGCAGCTTAGGGACAATTGAGACCCAGTACTTC.

There are a few counts of this clonotype. The junction departs from germline at one end; a sequencing error may be responsible. The chain links TRBV15 to TRBJ2-3, with no clear D. Per the germline V gene, CDR1 is LNHNV and CDR2 is YYDKDF (reference sequence). The CDR3 totals 13 residues. The CDR3: CALGQTVTHTQYF. The CDR3 coding sequence is TGTGCCCTCGGGCAGACGGTCACACATACGCAGTATTTT.

The chain carries TRBV20-1 and TRBJ2-5; D ambiguous. Germline-derived CDR1 and CDR2 are DFQATT and SNEGSKA (reference sequence). There are 13 residues in the CDR3. V was pared by 6 bases and J by 3 bases, with 14 bases between. Written as DNA, the CDR3 is TGCAGTGCGCGCCCGGCGGTAGAAGAGACCCAGTACTTC. Its translation is CSARPAVEETQYF.

Concerning this clonotype itself: One base away lies a much larger clone, so this may be a sequencing read error. This chain links TRBV29-1 with TRBJ2-7; D unresolved. Trimming left V 8 bases short and J 2 bases short, with 10 bases between. The CDR3 covers 11 residues. CDR1 and CDR2 from the germline V gene are SQVTM and ANQGSEA. CDR3 nucleotide sequence: TGCAGCTTTTCCACAGCCTACGAGCAGTACTTC. It yields the protein CSFSTAYEQYF.

V is TRBV11-2 and J is TRBJ1-2; D is uncertain. The CDR3 covers 15 residues. Germline CDR1 is SGHAT and CDR2 is FQNNGV. Trimming removed 5 bases from V and 4 bases from J, with 17 bases in between. CDR3 sequence reads: CASSLPGPQAYGYTF. The CDR3 bases are TGTGCCAGCAGCCTTCCCGGGCCTCAGGCCTATGGCTACACCTTC.

This clonotype was counted ten times or more. CDR3 sequence: CASTAEGETQYF. In DNA form, the CDR3 reads TGTGCCAGCACCGCGGAGGGCGAGACCCAGTACTTC. V usage is TRBV12-3 or TRBV12-4 and J usage is TRBJ2-5, with D perhaps TRBD2 (6 bases). The CDR3 consists of 12 residues. V lost 7 bases and J 5 bases, leaving 11 bases between the germline ends.

V usage is TRBV2 and J usage is TRBJ2-1, with D perhaps assigned TRBD1 or TRBD2 (6 bases each). The CDR3 runs to 15 residues. The germline V gene has CDR1 SNHLY and CDR2 FYNNEI. Trimming pared 4 bases from V and 10 bases from J, leaving 20 bases between. The CDR3 here is CASSVGNREAYEQFF. The CDR3 nucleotides read TGTGCCAGCAGTGTGGGGAACAGGGAGGCTTACGAGCAGTTCTTC.